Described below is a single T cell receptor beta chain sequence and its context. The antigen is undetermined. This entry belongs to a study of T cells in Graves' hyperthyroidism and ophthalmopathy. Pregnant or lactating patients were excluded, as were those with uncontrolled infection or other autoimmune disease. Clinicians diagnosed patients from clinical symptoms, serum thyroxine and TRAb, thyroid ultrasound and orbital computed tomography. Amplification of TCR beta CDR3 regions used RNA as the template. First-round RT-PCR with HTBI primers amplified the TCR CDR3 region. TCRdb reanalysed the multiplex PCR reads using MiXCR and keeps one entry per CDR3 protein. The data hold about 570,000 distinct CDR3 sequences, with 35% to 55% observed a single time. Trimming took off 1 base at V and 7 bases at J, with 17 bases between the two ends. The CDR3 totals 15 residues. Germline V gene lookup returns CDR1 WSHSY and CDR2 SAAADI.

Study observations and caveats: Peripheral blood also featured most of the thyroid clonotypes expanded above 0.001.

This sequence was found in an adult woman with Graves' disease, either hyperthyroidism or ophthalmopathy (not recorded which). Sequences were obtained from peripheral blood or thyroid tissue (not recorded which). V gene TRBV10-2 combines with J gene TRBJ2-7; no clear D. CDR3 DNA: TGCGCCAGCAGTGAGTTTGACGTTTCAATCGGAGAGCAGTACTTC. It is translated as CASSEFDVSIGEQYF.